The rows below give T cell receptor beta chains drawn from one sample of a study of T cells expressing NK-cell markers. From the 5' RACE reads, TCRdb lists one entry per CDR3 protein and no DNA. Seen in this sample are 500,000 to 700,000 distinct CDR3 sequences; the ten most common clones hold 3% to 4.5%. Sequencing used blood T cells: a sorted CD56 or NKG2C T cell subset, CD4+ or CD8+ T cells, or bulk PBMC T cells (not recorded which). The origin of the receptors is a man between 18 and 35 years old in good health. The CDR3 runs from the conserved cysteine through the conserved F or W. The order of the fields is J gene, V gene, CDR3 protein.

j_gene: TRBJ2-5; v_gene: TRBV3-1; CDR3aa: CASSQEWTSLSETQYF
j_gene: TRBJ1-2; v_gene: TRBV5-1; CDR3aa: CASRSKVRECYTF
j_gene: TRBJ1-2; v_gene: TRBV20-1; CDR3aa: CSAQGDTLGGYTF
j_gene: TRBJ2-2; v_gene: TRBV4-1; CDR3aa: CASSQENRAGGELFF
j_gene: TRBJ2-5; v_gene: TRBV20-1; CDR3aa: CSARVVVETQYF
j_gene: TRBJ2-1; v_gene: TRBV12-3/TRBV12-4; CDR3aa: CASSASGNEQFF
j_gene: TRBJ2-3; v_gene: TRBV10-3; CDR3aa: CATQDRRGPSTDTQYF
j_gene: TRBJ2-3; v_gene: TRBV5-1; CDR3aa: CASSLRGFGTDTQYF
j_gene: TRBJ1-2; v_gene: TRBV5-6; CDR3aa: CASSLSGVLYGYTF
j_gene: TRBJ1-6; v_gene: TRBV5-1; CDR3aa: CASSLAVSDNSPLHF